The 28 T cell receptor beta chains given below trace back to one sample, sequenced in a study of cytomegalovirus exposure and HLA in healthy donors. This PCR relied on a set of 60 Vbeta primers and 13 Jbeta primers. Here immunoSEQ multiplex PCR was the method, and the copy in TCRdb shows in-frame clones only, minus some. The top ten hold 1.5% of the sample, which has 95,000 to 150,000 clones, roughly three fifths seen once. The sequenced material came from PBMCs. These receptors were taken from a man younger than 35 in good health and CMV-seronegative.

This clone was seen a handful of times. The chain carries TRBV19 and TRBJ1-3, with a weak D call TRBD1 (5 bases). Germline V gene sequence: CDR1 LNHDA, CDR2 SQIVND (reference sequence). CDR3 length: 16 amino acids. Trimming left V 5 bases short and J 0 bases short, with 14 bases between. CDR3 residues: CASSSLGTSSGNTIYF. The CDR3, as DNA: TGTGCCAGTAGTTCTCTCGGGACTAGCTCTGGAAACACCATATATTTT.

This clone showed up just a few times. The J gene is TRBJ1-2, the V gene TRBV30, with 7 nucleotides matching TRBD1. CDR3 length: 14 amino acids. The germline CDR1 and CDR2 sequences are GTSNPN and SVGIG (reference sequence). V lost 0 bases and J lost 8; bases outside the gene matches: 9. CDR3 DNA sequence: TGTGCCTGGAGTGTACGACAGGGTTGGCGAGGCTACACCTTC. Protein sequence: CAWSVRQGWRGYTF.

The chain joins TRBV25-1 to TRBJ1-1; 7 positions match TRBD1. The CDR3 consists of 16 residues. The J segment lost 0 bases and the V segment lost 2 bases, leaving 6 bases of the junction unmatched. Germline CDR1 reads MGHDK; CDR2 reads SYGVNS. CDR3 DNA sequence: TGTGCCAGCAGTGAACTGACGACAGGGCTGAACACTGAAGCTTTCTTT. Protein: CASSELTTGLNTEAFF.

Only a few counts were recorded for this clone. This chain links TRBV6-1 with TRBJ2-1; D might be TRBD2 (7 bases). CDR3 length equals 16 residues. Between the trimmed V and J ends, which lost 4 bases and 4 bases, there was a span of 17 bases. CDR1 MNHNS and CDR2 SASEGT come from the germline V gene. In DNA, the CDR3 is TGTGCCAGCAGTGTGGCGGGGGCTAGCGGATACAATGAGCAGTTCTTC. It yields the protein CASSVAGASGYNEQFF.

The chain uses TRBV27 and TRBJ2-7; 7 nucleotides line up with TRBD2. V lost 4 bases, J lost 0 bases, and 6 bases stayed unmatched. This CDR3 is built from 15 residues. Germline CDR1 reads MNHEY; CDR2 reads SMNVEV (reference sequence). The CDR3 DNA sequence: TGTGCCAGCAGTTCTACTAGCGTCTCCTCCTACGAGCAGTACTTC. Translation gives CASSSTSVSSYEQYF.

This chain joins TRBV7-9 and TRBJ2-7; 11 bases are a match to TRBD2. Germline CDR1 reads SEHNR; CDR2 reads FQNEAQ (reference sequence). The V gene end was trimmed by 5 bases and the J gene end by 6 bases; junction bases not matched to a gene: 12. The CDR3 contains 16 residues. The CDR3: CASSPPRASGRFEQYF. As DNA, the CDR3 is TGTGCCAGCAGCCCCCCTCGGGCTAGCGGGAGGTTCGAGCAGTACTTC. Together with reference TRBV7-9 and TRBJ2-7, the CDR3 gives the full variable domain: DTGVSQNPRHKITKRGQNVTFRCDPISEHNRLYWYRQTLGQGPEFLTYFQNEAQLEKSRLLSDRFSAERPKGSFSTLEIQRTEQGDSAMYLCASSPPRASGRFEQYFGPGTRLTVT.

The chain couples TRBV6-5 to TRBJ1-3; maybe TRBD1 (5 bases). There are 12 residues in the CDR3. V lost 6 bases and J lost 4, with 7 bases in between. Germline V lookup: CDR1 MNHEY, CDR2 SVGAGI. The CDR3 loop is CASRGPGNTIYF. The CDR3, as DNA: TGTGCCAGCAGGGGGCCAGGAAACACCATATATTTT.

The chain employs TRBV6-5 and TRBJ1-3; no clear D. Trimming took off 4 bases at V and 8 bases at J, with 9 bases between the two ends. In germline, CDR1 is MNHEY, CDR2 SVGAGI. The CDR3 is 12 residues long. DNA for the CDR3: TGTGCCAGCAGTTCTACGGTGGACACCATATATTTT. It specifies CASSSTVDTIYF.

The J gene is TRBJ1-5, the V gene TRBV7-9; 8 bases fit TRBD1. The V segment lost 5 bases and the J segment 0 bases; nucleotides outside the gene matches: 3. The CDR3 sequence is 15 residues long. Looked up from germline, CDR1 is SEHNR and CDR2 is FQNEAQ (reference sequence). CDR3 nucleotide sequence: TGTGCCAGCAGCCTGGGACAGGCTAGCAATCAGCCCCAGCATTTT. As protein: CASSLGQASNQPQHF.

The CDR3 coding sequence is TGTGCCAGCAGTTACGCGGGGGGTGGCTACACCTTC. This codes for CASSYAGGGYTF. This chain uses TRBV6-6 with TRBJ1-2; the D gene is possibly TRBD1 (5 bases). CDR3 length equals 12 residues. Germline assignment: CDR1 MNHNY and CDR2 SVGAGI (reference sequence). The V gene lost 2 bases and the J gene lost 7 bases, with 8 bases spanning the gap.

This chain joins TRBV4-1 and TRBJ1-5; 8 positions agree with TRBD1. Germline loops: CDR1 MGHRA, CDR2 YSYEKL. V dropped 0 bases and J dropped 5; count of bases not matched to a gene: 12. This CDR3 spans 18 amino acids. The CDR3 region has the DNA TGCGCCAGCAGCCAAGACGGTCCAGGGGGCGTTTTGGATCAGCCCCAGCATTTT. This sequence encodes CASSQDGPGGVLDQPQHF.

The chain combines TRBV6-1 with TRBJ1-6; D unresolved. Trimming cost V 3 bases and J 13 bases, with 22 bases left between them. This CDR3 has 16 residues. Per the germline V gene, CDR1 is MNHNS and CDR2 is SASEGT. The CDR3 region is CASSELDRDDSPPLHF. The CDR3 bases are TGTGCCAGCAGTGAGTTGGATCGGGATGATTCTCCTCCCCTCCACTTT.

This clone occurred once. The chain carries TRBV10-3 and TRBJ2-3, with TRBD2 identical over 7 bases. The CDR3 is 14 amino acids. V trimming: 5 bases; J trimming: 6 bases; junction bases outside the gene matches: 8. Germline V CDR1 and CDR2: ENHRY, SYGVKD. The DNA for the CDR3 is TGTGCCATCAGTTCACGGACTAGGGCTGATACGCAGTATTTT. Its protein product is CAISSRTRADTQYF.

The chain uses TRBV20-1 and TRBJ2-5; no reliable D call. CDR1 and CDR2 (germline): DFQATT, SNEGSKA (reference sequence). The CDR3 is 10 amino acids. V was cut by 6 bases and J by 4 bases, with 6 bases left in between. The CDR3 here is CSAQRETQYF. The CDR3 DNA is TGCAGTGCCCAGCGAGAGACCCAGTACTTC.

The chain uses TRBV6-1 and TRBJ2-7, with TRBD1 matching 9 bases. Germline V gene data show CDR1 as MNHNS and CDR2 as SASEGT. The CDR3 extends over 14 amino acids. Trimming took 11 bases from V and 3 from J; bases not matched to a gene: 11. CDR3 in amino acids: CAAYPGQGFYEQYF. The CDR3 bases are TGTGCCGCCTATCCGGGACAGGGCTTCTACGAGCAGTACTTC.

This clone was observed a single time. This chain uses TRBV6-5 with TRBJ2-7, with a possible D match to TRBD2 (5 bases). V was trimmed by 3 bases and J by 6 bases, leaving 9 bases between them. Germline loops: CDR1 MNHEY, CDR2 SVGAGI. This CDR3 region has 12 residues. The CDR3, as DNA: TGTGCCAGCAGTTATAATCGGGGCGAGCAGTACTTC. The encoded protein is CASSYNRGEQYF.

This clone was counted only a few times. The chain uses TRBV6-6 and TRBJ1-3; a possible D gene is TRBD1 (6 bases). The CDR3 length is 15 residues. CDR1 and CDR2 from the germline V gene are MNHNY and SVGAGI (reference sequence). V was trimmed by 2 bases and J by 4 bases, leaving 12 bases between them. The CDR3: CASSYVGAGGNTIYF. The CDR3 DNA follows: TGTGCCAGCAGTTACGTGGGGGCTGGCGGAAACACCATATATTTT.

V and J are TRBV10-3 and TRBJ2-2, with D tentatively TRBD2 (6 bases). CDR1 and CDR2 (germline): ENHRY, SYGVKD. V shed 2 bases and J shed 8 bases, with 12 bases lying between them. The CDR3 consists of 14 residues. CDR3 DNA: TGTGCCATCAGTGAGACCGGGGGAATGGGGGAGCTGTTTTTT. As protein: CAISETGGMGELFF.

V gene TRBV18 combines with J gene TRBJ1-1; D call uncertain. The CDR3 contains 15 residues. Germline-derived CDR1 and CDR2 are KGHSH and LQKENI. The V gene lost 5 bases and the J gene lost 0 bases, with 13 bases spanning the gap. CDR3 sequence (DNA): TGTGCCAGCTCATCGGTTATGAGGATGAACACTGAAGCTTTCTTT. It is translated as CASSSVMRMNTEAFF.

The chain links TRBV27 to TRBJ2-1, with 15 bases fitting TRBD2. V was clipped by 8 bases and J by 4 bases; unmatched bases: 18. From germline, CDR1 is MNHEY and CDR2 SMNVEV (reference sequence). The CDR3 length is 20 residues. The CDR3 is CASGKPGLAGGVLLYNEQFF. CDR3 coding DNA: TGTGCCAGCGGTAAACCGGGACTAGCGGGAGGCGTGCTCCTATACAATGAGCAGTTCTTC.

This rearrangement joins TRBV11-3 to TRBJ2-1; 15 bases are shared with TRBD2. The CDR3 has 18 residues. Germline V gene data show CDR1 as SGHNT and CDR2 as YENEEA. V was clipped by 4 bases and J by 0 bases; unmatched bases: 4. The CDR3, as DNA: TGTGCCAGCAGCTGGACTAGCGGGAGGGAAAGCTCCTACAATGAGCAGTTCTTC. Translating it yields CASSWTSGRESSYNEQFF.

The chain uses TRBV28 and TRBJ1-4, with 8 bases matching TRBD1. V lost 6 bases, J lost 7 bases, and 7 bases stayed unmatched. The CDR3 spans 14 residues. The germline V gene encodes CDR1 MDHEN and CDR2 SYDVKM. CDR3 DNA: TGTGCCAGCAGCCAAAACGGACAGGGTGAAAAACTGTTTTTT. Its translation is CASSQNGQGEKLFF.

The rearrangement links TRBV7-8 to TRBJ2-5; possibly TRBD2 for D (5 bases). The J call may be incorrect, as the DNA end agrees better with TRBJ2-7. Germline V gene sequence: CDR1 SGHVS, CDR2 FQNEAQ. The CDR3 sequence is 16 residues long. CDR3 bases: TGTGCCAGCAGCCAAACAAGCGGCCTAGGCTCCTACGAGCAGTACTTC. Its protein product is CASSQTSGLGSYEQYF.

The chain has TRBV7-9 and TRBJ1-4; no reliable D call. Trimming removed 3 bases from V and 4 bases from J, with 9 bases in between. This CDR3 has 14 residues. Germline CDR1 and CDR2: SEHNR and FQNEAQ (reference sequence). The CDR3 spells CASSFRTLNEKLFF. The CDR3, as DNA: TGTGCCAGCAGCTTTCGGACTCTTAATGAAAAACTGTTTTTT.

The V call is TRBV14, the J call TRBJ2-1; 9 nucleotides agree with TRBD2. CDR3 length: 15 amino acids. The V gene's germline CDR1 is SGHDN and CDR2 FVKESK. The V segment lost 3 bases and the J segment 12 bases; nucleotides outside the gene matches: 12. The CDR3: CASSHLSSGARGQFF. As DNA, the CDR3 is TGTGCCAGCAGCCATCTGTCTAGCGGGGCCAGGGGGCAGTTCTTC.

J is TRBJ2-1 and V is TRBV9, with TRBD2 matching 9 bases. In germline, CDR1 is SGDLS, CDR2 YYNGEE. The CDR3 contains 18 residues. With 2 bases clipped from V and 0 bases from J, the junction kept 9 bases outside the gene matches. CDR3 sequence reads: CASSVTSSGVSSYNEQFF. As DNA, the CDR3 is TGTGCCAGCAGCGTCACTTCTAGCGGGGTTAGCTCCTACAATGAGCAGTTCTTC.

The chain links TRBV5-1 to TRBJ1-4; 9 nucleotides line up with TRBD1. The CDR3 is 18 amino acids. The V and J ends lost 2 bases and 0 bases, in that order; junction bases with no gene match: 8. CDR1 and CDR2 (germline): SGHRS, YFSETQ. CDR3: CASSFETGGVATNEKLFF. CDR3 sequence (DNA): TGCGCCAGCAGCTTTGAGACAGGGGGGGTAGCAACTAATGAAAAACTGTTTTTT.

The chain uses TRBV14 and TRBJ2-7; 11 positions match TRBD2. The germline CDR1 and CDR2 sequences are SGHDN and FVKESK. The J segment lost 5 bases and the V segment lost 0 bases, leaving 9 bases of the junction unmatched. The CDR3 runs 17 residues. As DNA, the CDR3 is TGTGCCAGCAGCCAAGAGGGTCTAGCGGGAGGTTCGAACGAGCAGTACTTC. Protein sequence: CASSQEGLAGGSNEQYF.